These 21 T cell receptor beta chains originate from one sample sequenced in a study of regulatory T cells in long-lasting Graves disease. Time point specified: persistent/refractory GD, antithyroid drugs over 5 years with positive TRAb. PBMC RNA was the source of the TCR library. Investigators prepared the TCR beta libraries by applying iRepertoire HTBI primers and Arm-PCR of CDR3 regions. TCRdb re-analysed the multiplex PCR reads in MiXCR, keeping a single row per CDR3 protein. The sample lists about 460,000 distinct CDR3 sequences; approximately 22% were seen once. Here the sequenced sample was peripheral blood mononuclear cells (PBMCs), taken when the disease was refractory, from a patient treated with antithyroid drugs. The receptors derive from a female donor with Graves disease.

The chain joins TRBV7-3 to TRBJ1-2; 7 bases agree with TRBD1. J gave up 6 bases and V 8 bases, and 9 bases lay outside the gene matches. The CDR3 spans 13 residues. Germline CDR1 and CDR2: SGHTA and FQGTGA. The CDR3 loop reads CASGSYQGDGYTF. CDR3 DNA sequence: TGTGCCAGCGGCTCGTATCAGGGGGATGGCTACACCTTC.

The rearrangement joins TRBV3-1 to TRBJ2-6, with D hard to call. V was trimmed by 4 bases and J by 8 bases, leaving 15 bases between them. Germline V lookup: CDR1 LGHDT, CDR2 YNNKEL (reference sequence). This CDR3 has 15 residues. The CDR3 DNA reads TGTGCCAGCAGCCTTGGCCCCGATTTTCCCAACGTCCTGACTTTC. It encodes CASSLGPDFPNVLTF.

This clonotype was seen ten or more times. The rearrangement uses TRBV6-5 and TRBJ1-1, with D possibly TRBD1 on 6 matching bases. Germline lookup yields CDR1 MNHEY and CDR2 SVGAGI. V lost 0 bases, J lost 6 bases, and 11 bases lay in between. CDR3 length: 14 amino acids. The CDR3: CASSYSKGGAEAFF. The DNA of the CDR3 is TGTGCCAGCAGTTACTCGAAGGGGGGGGCTGAAGCTTTCTTT.

Many counts were recorded for this clonotype. V gene TRBV12-3 or TRBV12-4 combines with J gene TRBJ2-7; possibly TRBD2 for D (6 bases). The CDR3 loop spans 18 amino acids. V was shortened by 4 bases and J by 3 bases, with 25 bases between the two germline ends. CDR3 amino acids: CASSSRGGKNPRGYEQYF. For the CDR3, the DNA is TGTGCCAGCAGTTCACGCGGCGGGAAGAACCCGAGAGGCTACGAGCAGTACTTC.

This clonotype came up many times. V usage is TRBV7-2 and J usage is TRBJ2-2, with 11 bases identical to TRBD2. The V gene end was trimmed by 6 bases and the J gene end by 0 bases; junction bases not matched to a gene: 6. This CDR3 has 17 residues. Germline V gives CDR1 SGHTA, CDR2 FQGNSA. The CDR3 sequence: CASRDLAGGANTGELFF. The CDR3 bases are TGTGCCAGCAGGGATCTAGCGGGGGGTGCGAACACCGGGGAGCTGTTTTTT.

This clonotype was observed at least ten times. The V call is TRBV6-2 or TRBV6-3, the J call TRBJ1-4; D is ambiguous. Germline CDR1 MNHEY, CDR2 SVGEGT. Trimming took off 2 bases at V and 10 bases at J, with 11 bases between the two ends. CDR3 length equals 13 residues. The CDR3 DNA sequence: TGTGCCAGCAGTTACCGTCCGGAGGTAAAACTGTTTTTT. Protein: CASSYRPEVKLFF.

Here the CDR3 DNA reads TGTGCCAGCAGTAAGGGACTAGCGGGAGTATGGGACTCCTACGAGCAGTACTTC. It translates to CASSKGLAGVWDSYEQYF. The rearrangement links TRBV5-4 to TRBJ2-7; 14 nucleotides line up with TRBD2. The CDR3 is made up of 18 amino acids. Germline CDR1 SGHNT, CDR2 YYREEE (reference sequence). Trimming cost V 5 bases and J 0 bases; bases outside gene matches: 10.

In this sample, this clonotype turned up many times. The gene calls are TRBV6-1 and TRBJ2-5, with D perhaps matching TRBD1 (6 bases). The germline V gene has CDR1 MNHNS and CDR2 SASEGT. Trimming took off 4 bases at V and 5 bases at J, with 11 bases between the two ends. The CDR3 contains 13 residues. CDR3 sequence: CASSVNRAETQYF. As DNA, the CDR3 is TGTGCCAGCAGTGTAAACAGGGCGGAGACCCAGTACTTC.

This chain uses TRBV19 with TRBJ2-7; D is ambiguous. V shed 2 bases and J shed 5 bases, with 16 bases lying between them. Germline CDR1 and CDR2: LNHDA and SQIVND (reference sequence). This CDR3 region has 15 residues. CDR3 nucleotides: TGTGCCAGTAGTATAAAAGGAGCGAATCGCCACGAGCAGTACTTC. Protein product: CASSIKGANRHEQYF.

This clonotype was picked up many times. The chain couples TRBV24-1 to TRBJ2-7; TRBD2 agrees at 12 bases. The CDR3 loop spans 15 amino acids. The J segment lost 5 bases and the V segment lost 5 bases, leaving 6 bases of the junction unmatched. From germline, CDR1 is KGHDR and CDR2 SFDVKD. The CDR3: CATSVVGLAGDEQYF. In nucleotides, the CDR3 is TGTGCCACCAGTGTCGTGGGACTAGCGGGCGACGAGCAGTACTTC.

This clonotype was seen at least ten times. The chain has TRBV28 and TRBJ2-7, with 8 nucleotides matching TRBD1. The CDR3 contains 16 residues. Germline V CDR1 and CDR2: MDHEN, SYDVKM. The V gene end was trimmed by 3 bases and the J gene end by 0 bases; junction bases not matched to a gene: 7. The CDR3 loop reads CASSFGDRLSSYEQYF. The CDR3 DNA reads as TGTGCCAGCAGTTTTGGGGACAGGTTGAGCTCCTACGAGCAGTACTTC.

This clonotype came up a few times. The chain links TRBV5-6 to TRBJ1-6; 8 bases are a match to TRBD1. CDR3 size: 14 residues. The V and J ends lost 4 bases and 7 bases, in that order; junction bases with no gene match: 4. Germline-derived CDR1 and CDR2 are SGHDT and YYEEEE. This CDR3 is CASSLRGPNSPLHF. The CDR3 DNA follows: TGTGCCAGCAGCCTCAGGGGGCCAAATTCACCCCTCCACTTT.

This clonotype appeared many times. This chain uses TRBV2 with TRBJ2-4; D is tentatively TRBD1 or TRBD2 (5 bases each). The V and J ends lost 6 bases and 2 bases respectively, with 11 bases between them. The germline V gene encodes CDR1 SNHLY and CDR2 FYNNEI. The CDR3 extends over 14 amino acids. The DNA for the CDR3 is TGTGCCAGCAGCGCGCCGGGGCCCAAAAACATTCAGTACTTC. As protein: CASSAPGPKNIQYF. Full variable domain (remainder filled in from reference TRBV2 and TRBJ2-4): EPEVTQTPSHQVTQMGQEVILRCVPISNHLYFYWYRQILGQKVEFLVSFYNNEISEKSEIFDDQFSVERPDGSNFTLKIRSTKLEDSAMYFCASSAPGPKNIQYFGAGTRLSVL.

V and J are TRBV19 and TRBJ2-5; 12 bases match TRBD2. The V and J ends lost 7 bases and 14 bases, in that order; junction bases with no gene match: 14. The germline V gene encodes CDR1 LNHDA and CDR2 SQIVND (reference sequence). The CDR3 has 14 residues. In DNA, the CDR3 is TGTGCCAGTACCCAACTAGCGGGGGGACAGCCGATCTACTTC. It is translated as CASTQLAGGQPIYF.

Comment on this clonotype: Sequence at one end of the junction differs from germline and may be a read error. The chain combines TRBV24-1 with TRBJ1-1; D possibly corresponds to TRBD1 (5 bases). This CDR3 is built from 15 residues. Germline V CDR1 and CDR2: KGHDR, SFDVKD. CDR3 residues: CAARDPGGGDTEAFF. DNA for the CDR3: TGTGCCGCCAGGGACCCCGGGGGTGGGGACACTGAAGCTTTCTTT.

The chain has TRBV19 and TRBJ2-3; 7 nucleotides line up with TRBD2. Germline trimming cut 0 bases from V and 0 bases from J; bases unmatched to any gene: 9. Germline-derived CDR1 and CDR2 are LNHDA and SQIVND (reference sequence). The CDR3 extends over 18 amino acids. The CDR3 loop is CASSIDMGGDGSTDTQYF. Here the CDR3 DNA reads TGTGCCAGTAGTATAGATATGGGAGGGGATGGGAGCACAGATACGCAGTATTTT.

Worth noting for this clonotype: Because it lacks the conserved phenylalanine or tryptophan at the end, this CDR3 is likely a read error. The chain recombines TRBV5-6 with TRBJ1-5; D not resolved. V was pared by 1 base and J by 3 bases, with 5 bases between. Germline CDR1 and CDR2: SGHDT and YYEEEE. CDR3 length: 13 amino acids. CDR3 protein: CASSLRNNQPQHL. CDR3 DNA sequence: TGTGCCAGCAGCTTGAGGAACAATCAGCCCCAGCATCTT.

This clonotype was recorded a few times. The chain is built from TRBV6-2 or TRBV6-3 and TRBJ1-5; D uncertain. The germline V and J ends were trimmed by 0 bases and 0 bases, with 6 bases remaining between them. This CDR3 has 15 residues. CDR1 and CDR2 (germline): MNHEY, SVGEGT. The CDR3 here is CASSYSGYSNQPQHF. CDR3 nucleotide sequence: TGTGCCAGCAGTTACTCAGGGTATAGCAATCAGCCCCAGCATTTT.

This clonotype was seen ten or more times. The chain combines TRBV11-2 with TRBJ2-7, with 11 bases identical to TRBD1. This CDR3 has 15 residues. Germline V gene sequence: CDR1 SGHAT, CDR2 FQNNGV. V dropped 5 bases and J dropped 1; count of bases not matched to a gene: 4. The CDR3 sequence is CASSTGQGVSYEQYF. In DNA, the CDR3 is TGTGCCAGCAGCACGGGACAGGGGGTTTCCTACGAGCAGTACTTC.

Note on this clonotype: A far larger clone is one base from this, pointing to a likely read error. The V call is TRBV7-9, the J call TRBJ1-2; D is uncertain. CDR1 SEHNR and CDR2 FQNEAQ come from the germline V gene (reference sequence). CDR3 length: 13 residues. V gave up 3 bases and J gave up 6 bases, with 11 bases separating them. This chain's CDR3 is CASSLPGLDGYTF. CDR3 coding DNA: TGTGCCAGCAGCTTGCCAGGCCTAGATGGCTACACCTTC.

This chain's CDR3 is CASSYGDRDYEQYF. In nucleotides, the CDR3 is TGTGCCAGCAGTTACGGGGACAGGGACTACGAGCAGTACTTC. V is TRBV6-5 and J is TRBJ2-7; TRBD1 aligns across 9 bases. CDR1 and CDR2 from the germline V gene are MNHEY and SVGAGI. CDR3 length equals 14 residues. J gave up 3 bases and V 2 bases, and 2 bases lay outside the gene matches.